Following are 8 T cell receptor beta chains from one sample sequenced in a study of T cells in Graves' hyperthyroidism and ophthalmopathy. Amplified TCR beta CDR3 regions derived from RNA transcripts. HTBI primers were used for first-round RT-PCR of the TCR CDR3. In TCRdb, the multiplex PCR reads were re-called with MiXCR into one record per CDR3 protein. The sample lists 400,000 to 450,000 distinct CDR3 sequences, over 12% occurring once. Sequenced input: blood. The receptors were gathered from a man aged 18 to 30 with Graves' ophthalmopathy.

This clonotype was detected ten times or more. V is TRBV20-1 and J is TRBJ2-5; 8 bases are shared with TRBD1. Germline CDR1 and CDR2: DFQATT and SNEGSKA (reference sequence). The CDR3 spans 14 residues. The junction had 4 bases not matched to a gene; V was cut back by 0 bases and J by 4 bases. The DNA for the CDR3 is TGCAGTGCTAGAGAGGACAGGGCGGGAGAGACCCAGTACTTC. Its protein product is CSAREDRAGETQYF.

This clonotype appeared many times. The chain carries TRBV4-1 and TRBJ2-5; 10 nucleotides match TRBD2. CDR1 is MGHRA, CDR2 YSYEKL, per germline. J was trimmed by 6 bases and V by 0 bases; bases with no gene match: 4. The CDR3 loop spans 15 amino acids. The CDR3 loop reads CASSQDQRGGKTQYF. The DNA of the CDR3 is TGCGCCAGCAGCCAAGATCAGCGGGGGGGCAAGACCCAGTACTTC.

This clonotype was seen at least ten times. The chain couples TRBV18 to TRBJ1-1; tentatively, D is TRBD1 (5 bases). Germline V lookup: CDR1 KGHSH, CDR2 LQKENI. Trimming pared 1 base from V and 0 bases from J, leaving 9 bases between. CDR3 length equals 15 residues. CDR3 amino acids: CASSPREGLNTEAFF. The CDR3 DNA reads as TGTGCCAGCTCACCACGAGAGGGGTTGAACACTGAAGCTTTCTTT.

This clonotype was recorded at least ten times. The CDR3 DNA reads as TGTGCCAGCAGCGTACCCCCGGAGGGGGCCGATACGCAGTATTTT. Protein sequence: CASSVPPEGADTQYF. The rearrangement links TRBV11-2 to TRBJ2-3, with D possibly matching TRBD1 (7 bases). In germline, CDR1 is SGHAT, CDR2 FQNNGV. This CDR3 is built from 15 residues. V dropped 5 bases and J dropped 6 bases, with 18 bases sitting between them.

There are many counts of this clonotype. V gene TRBV11-2 combines with J gene TRBJ2-7; 9 bases match TRBD1. CDR1 and CDR2 from the germline V gene are SGHAT and FQNNGV. The CDR3 is 15 residues long. V gave up 3 bases and J gave up 4 bases; unmatched junction bases: 7. CDR3 loop: CASSFTTGGLYEQYF. CDR3 nucleotides: TGTGCCAGCAGCTTTACGACAGGGGGATTGTACGAGCAGTACTTC. The full variable domain, with the rest looked up from reference TRBV11-2 and TRBJ2-7, is EAGVAQSPRYKIIEKRQSVAFWCNPISGHATLYWYQQILGQGPKLLIQFQNNGVVDDSQLPKDRFSAERLKGVDSTLKIQPAKLEDSAVYLCASSFTTGGLYEQYFGPGTRLTVT.

This clonotype has at least ten counts. V gene TRBV7-9 combines with J gene TRBJ1-6; D not resolved. Trimming removed 3 bases from V and 13 bases from J, with 19 bases in between. This CDR3 has 15 residues. Germline CDR1 and CDR2: SEHNR and FQNEAQ (reference sequence). The CDR3 DNA sequence: TGTGCCAGCAGCTTGGGCCCCGTTAGGTCTTCGCCCCTCCACTTT. Its translation: CASSLGPVRSSPLHF. Supplemented by reference TRBV7-9 and TRBJ1-6, the full variable domain reads DTGVSQNPRHKITKRGQNVTFRCDPISEHNRLYWYRQTLGQGPEFLTYFQNEAQLEKSRLLSDRFSAERPKGSFSTLEIQRTEQGDSAMYLCASSLGPVRSSPLHFGNGTRLTVT.

This clonotype was observed many times. This sequence joins TRBV7-3 and TRBJ2-1; 7 nucleotides line up with TRBD2. Germline lookup yields CDR1 SGHTA and CDR2 FQGTGA. Trimming cost V 4 bases and J 8 bases; bases outside gene matches: 8. This CDR3 has 14 residues. CDR3 sequence reads: CASSSRLAGDEQFF. For the CDR3, the DNA is TGTGCCAGCAGCTCCCGACTAGCCGGCGATGAGCAGTTCTTC.

The chain combines TRBV7-6 with TRBJ2-2; 8 nucleotides agree with TRBD2. V lost 2 bases, J lost 6 bases, and 14 bases stayed unmatched. There are 18 residues in the CDR3. Germline V gene data show CDR1 as SGHVS and CDR2 as FNYEAQ. CDR3 sequence: CASSLIPPVAGGSGELFF. As DNA, the CDR3 is TGTGCCAGCAGCTTAATCCCCCCTGTGGCGGGAGGTTCCGGGGAGCTGTTTTTT.